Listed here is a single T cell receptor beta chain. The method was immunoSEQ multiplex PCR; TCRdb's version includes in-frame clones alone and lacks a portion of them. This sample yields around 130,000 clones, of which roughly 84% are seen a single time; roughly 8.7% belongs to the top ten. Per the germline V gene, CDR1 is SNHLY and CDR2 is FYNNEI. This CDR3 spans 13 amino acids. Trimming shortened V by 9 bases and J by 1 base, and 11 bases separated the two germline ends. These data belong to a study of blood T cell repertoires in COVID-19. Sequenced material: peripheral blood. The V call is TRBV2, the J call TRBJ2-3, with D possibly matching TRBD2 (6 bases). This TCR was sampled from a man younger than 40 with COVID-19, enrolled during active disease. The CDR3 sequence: CASRRGGTDTQYF. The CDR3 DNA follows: TGTGCCAGTCGGCGGGGCGGCACAGATACGCAGTATTTT. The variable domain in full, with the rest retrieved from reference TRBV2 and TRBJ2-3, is EPEVTQTPSHQVTQMGQEVILRCVPISNHLYFYWYRQILGQKVEFLVSFYNNEISEKSEIFDDQFSVERPDGSNFTLKIRSTKLEDSAMYFCASRRGGTDTQYFGPGTRLTVL.